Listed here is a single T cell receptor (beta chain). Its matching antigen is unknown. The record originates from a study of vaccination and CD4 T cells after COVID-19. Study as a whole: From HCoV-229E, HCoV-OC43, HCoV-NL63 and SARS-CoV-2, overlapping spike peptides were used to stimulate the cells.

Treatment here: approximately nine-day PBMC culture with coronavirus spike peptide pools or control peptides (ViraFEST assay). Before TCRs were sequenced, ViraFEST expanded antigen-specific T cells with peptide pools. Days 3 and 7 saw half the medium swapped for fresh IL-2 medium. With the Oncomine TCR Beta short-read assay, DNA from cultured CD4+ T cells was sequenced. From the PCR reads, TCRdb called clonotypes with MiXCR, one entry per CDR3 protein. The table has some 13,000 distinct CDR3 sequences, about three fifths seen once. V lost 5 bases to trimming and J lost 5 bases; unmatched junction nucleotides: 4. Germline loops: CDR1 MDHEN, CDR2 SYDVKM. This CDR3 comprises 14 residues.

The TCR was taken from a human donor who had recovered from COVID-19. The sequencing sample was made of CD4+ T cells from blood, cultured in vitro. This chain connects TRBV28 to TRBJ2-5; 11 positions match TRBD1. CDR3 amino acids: CASSRTGGGETQYF. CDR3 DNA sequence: TGTGCCAGCAGTAGGACAGGGGGCGGTGAGACCCAGTACTTC.